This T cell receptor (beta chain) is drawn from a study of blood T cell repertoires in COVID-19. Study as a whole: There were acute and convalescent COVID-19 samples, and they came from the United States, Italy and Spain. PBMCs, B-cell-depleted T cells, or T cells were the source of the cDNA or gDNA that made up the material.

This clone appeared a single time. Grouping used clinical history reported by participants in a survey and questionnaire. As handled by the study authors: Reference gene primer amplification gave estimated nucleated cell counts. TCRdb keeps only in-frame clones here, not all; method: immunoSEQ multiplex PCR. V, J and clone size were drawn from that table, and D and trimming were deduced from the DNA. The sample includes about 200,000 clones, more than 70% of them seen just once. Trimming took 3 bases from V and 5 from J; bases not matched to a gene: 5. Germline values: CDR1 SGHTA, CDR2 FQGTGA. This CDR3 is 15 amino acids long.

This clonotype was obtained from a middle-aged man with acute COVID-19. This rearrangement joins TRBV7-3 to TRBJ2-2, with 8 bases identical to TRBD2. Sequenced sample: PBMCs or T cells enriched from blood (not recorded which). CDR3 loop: CASSLLQRETGELFF. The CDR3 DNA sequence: TGTGCCAGCAGCTTGTTGCAGCGGGAGACCGGGGAGCTGTTTTTT.